This T cell receptor beta chain was profiled in a study of T cells expressing NK-cell markers. About the research overall: Seven sequenced donors out of eight were HCMV-seropositive, one seronegative. Study-wide results and limits: Unclear, still, was the HCMV specificity of the expanded NKG2C+ T cell clones. The same clonotypes also predominated in the CD3+CD56-NKG2C+ fraction of several donors.

Reprocessing the 5' RACE reads, TCRdb reports a single entry for every CDR3 protein and omits DNA. The sample totals a few hundred thousand distinct CDR3 sequences. Details on this clonotype: Antigen specificity is unknown.

CDR3 length equals 15 residues. Germline V gene data show CDR1 as MNHEY and CDR2 as SVGAGI. This sequence originates from a young man in good health. The V and J genes are TRBV6-5 and TRBJ2-7; no DNA is available, so the TRBD1 call from TCRdb remains unchecked. Source material: blood T cells: a sorted CD56 or NKG2C T cell subset, CD4+ or CD8+ T cells, or bulk PBMC T cells (not recorded which). CDR3 loop: CASSFLEPQVKEQYF.